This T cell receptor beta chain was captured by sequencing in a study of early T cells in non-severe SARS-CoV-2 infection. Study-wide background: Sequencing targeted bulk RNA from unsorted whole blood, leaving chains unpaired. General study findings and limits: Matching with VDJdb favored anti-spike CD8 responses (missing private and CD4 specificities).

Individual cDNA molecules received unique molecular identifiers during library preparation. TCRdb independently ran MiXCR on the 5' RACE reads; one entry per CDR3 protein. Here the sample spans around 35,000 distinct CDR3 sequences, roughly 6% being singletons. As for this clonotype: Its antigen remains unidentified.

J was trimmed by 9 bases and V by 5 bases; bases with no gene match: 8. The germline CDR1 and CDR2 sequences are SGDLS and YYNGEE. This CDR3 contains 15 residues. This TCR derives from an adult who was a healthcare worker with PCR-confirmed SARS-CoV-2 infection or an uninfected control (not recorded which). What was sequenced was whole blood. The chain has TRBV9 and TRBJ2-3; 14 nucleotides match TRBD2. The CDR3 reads CASSLTSGGAKTQYF. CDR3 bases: TGTGCCAGCAGTTTGACTAGCGGGGGGGCTAAGACGCAGTATTTT.